A single sample is the source of the 5 T cell receptor beta chains below, sequenced in a study of radiation and T cells in renal cell carcinoma. Clones were sequenced by immunoSEQ multiplex PCR, and TCRdb holds only the in-frame ones, with some missing. Here the sample spans about 95,000 clones, approximately 86% being singletons. Indicated time point: baseline pretreatment blood. Sample treatment: 15 Gy SBRT to primary tumor, nephrectomy 4 weeks later. Sequenced here: blood, sampled from a patient whose treatment included radiotherapy and nephrectomy. The receptors derive from a man aged 45-60 years with renal cell carcinoma.

The chain couples TRBV13 to TRBJ2-1, with D perhaps TRBD2 (6 bases). Germline values: CDR1 PRHDT, CDR2 FYEKMQ (reference sequence). V shed 1 base and J shed 2 bases, with 9 bases lying between them. The length of the CDR3 is 15 residues. CDR3 protein: CASSLELATYNEQFF. The CDR3 nucleotides are TGTGCCAGCAGCTTAGAGCTAGCGACCTACAATGAGCAGTTCTTC. The whole variable domain, filled in from reference TRBV13 and TRBJ2-1, reads AAGVIQSPRHLIKEKRETATLKCYPIPRHDTVYWYQQGPGQDPQFLISFYEKMQSDKGSIPDRFSAQQFSDYHSELNMSSLELGDSALYFCASSLELATYNEQFFGPGTRLTVL.

The chain uses TRBV28 and TRBJ2-6; 7 nucleotides agree with TRBD2. CDR3 size: 14 residues. In germline, CDR1 is MDHEN, CDR2 SYDVKM. This CDR3 is CAIGRPSGANVLTF. The CDR3 nucleotides read TGTGCGATCGGGAGGCCATCTGGGGCCAACGTCCTGACTTTC.

This sequence joins TRBV29-1 and TRBJ2-6; D is ambiguous. Germline assignment: CDR1 SQVTM and CDR2 ANQGSEA. V lost 7 bases and J 2 bases, leaving 9 bases between the germline ends. This CDR3 comprises 13 residues. The CDR3 loop reads CSAVTPGANVLTF. CDR3 sequence (DNA): TGCAGCGCGGTCACCCCTGGGGCCAACGTCCTGACTTTC.

This clone was seen once. The genes are TRBV28 and TRBJ2-7; unclear D gene. Germline V gives CDR1 MDHEN, CDR2 SYDVKM. The CDR3 consists of 11 residues. V shed 7 bases and J shed 3 bases, with 7 bases lying between them. The CDR3 bases are TGTGCCAGCAAAGGTGGCTACGAGCAGTACTTC. It codes for CASKGGYEQYF.

J is TRBJ2-7 and V is TRBV19; 8 nucleotides match TRBD1. With 5 bases clipped from V and 7 bases from J, the junction kept 16 bases outside the gene matches. The V gene's germline CDR1 is LNHDA and CDR2 SQIVND (reference sequence). This CDR3 spans 16 amino acids. This CDR3 reads CASSPRPTGEPGEQYF. CDR3 DNA sequence: TGTGCCAGTAGTCCCCGCCCGACAGGGGAACCGGGGGAGCAGTACTTC.